Below, 19 T cell receptor beta chains from the same sample are listed, as sequenced in a study of Tregs in tolerant kidney transplant recipients. Produced via immunoSEQ multiplex PCR; TCRdb's table is partial and in-frame only. Recorded for this sample: tens of thousands of clones. Sequenced material: CD4+ T cells from blood, taken before the transplant. The receptors originated from a human donor who received a combined kidney and bone marrow transplant.

On this clone: The read ends 3 residues shy of where the CDR3 ends; the end is completed using the germline J gene. The chain recombines TRBV5-8 with TRBJ2-3; D gene unclear. The CDR3 is made up of 15 amino acids. V was cut by 0 bases and J by 2 bases, with 10 bases left in between. CDR1 and CDR2 (germline): SGHTS, YDEGEE. The CDR3: CASSLGRRITDTQYF. The DNA read from the CDR3 is TGTGCCAGCAGCTTGGGTCGGCGGATCACAGATACG.

As for this clone: The CDR3 end lies 3 residues beyond the end of the read and is filled in from the germline J gene. V usage is TRBV11-2 and J usage is TRBJ1-5, with D maybe TRBD1 (5 bases). Germline V gives CDR1 SGHAT, CDR2 FQNNGV. The CDR3 is made up of 14 amino acids. Trimming cost V 5 bases and J 3 bases, with 11 bases left between them. The CDR3 spells CASSQQGNNQPQHF. The covered CDR3 bases are TGTGCCAGCAGCCAGCAGGGAAACAATCAGCCC.

CDR3 DNA, as far as it was read: TGTGCCAGCAGCTCCACCTCGGGCTATGGC. Translating it yields CASSSTSGYG. From start to end, the CDR3 is CASSSTSGYGYTF. This rearrangement joins TRBV7-9 to TRBJ1-2; D gene ambiguous. The read terminates 3 residues ahead of where the CDR3 ends, so the germline J gene completes it. The CDR3 spans 13 residues. Germline V gene sequence: CDR1 SEHNR, CDR2 FQNEAQ (reference sequence). V lost 4 bases and J 4 bases, leaving 10 bases between the germline ends.

To note about this clone: From the germline J gene comes the end of the CDR3, since the read stops 3 residues before it. Within the sample, other DNA sequences also encode this same CDR3. This sequence joins TRBV7-9 and TRBJ1-3, with 8 bases aligning to TRBD1. J gave up 2 bases and V 5 bases, and 2 bases lay outside the gene matches. This CDR3 contains 14 residues. CDR1 SEHNR and CDR2 FQNEAQ come from the germline V gene (reference sequence). The DNA read from the CDR3 is TGTGCCAGCAGCCAGACAGGGGCTGGAAACACC. Amino acids: CASSQTGAGNT. The entire CDR3 protein is CASSQTGAGNTIYF.

A word on this clone: The CDR3 extends 3 residues past the end of the read, so its final part is completed from the germline J gene. The rearrangement joins TRBV18 to TRBJ1-6, with TRBD1 matching 10 bases. Germline V gene data show CDR1 as KGHSH and CDR2 as LQKENI. The trim removed 5 bases at V and 10 bases at J, leaving 14 bases unmatched. The CDR3 consists of 17 residues. CDR3 protein: CASSVTSGTGVRSPLHF. The sequenced part of the CDR3 DNA is TGTGCCAGCTCAGTTACCTCCGGGACAGGGGTTCGGTCACCC.

In regard to this clone: From the germline J gene comes the end of the CDR3, since the read stops 3 residues before it. The rearrangement uses TRBV2 and TRBJ2-5; TRBD1 might be the D (6 bases). Germline CDR1 reads SNHLY; CDR2 reads FYNNEI. Trimming removed 8 bases at V and 7 bases at J, with 17 bases between. The CDR3 spans 13 residues. Incomplete CDR3 DNA: TGTGCCAGCGGAGACAGGAACCTTGGGACC. It is translated as CASGDRNLGT. The whole CDR3 protein reads CASGDRNLGTQYF.

As concerns this clone: The sequenced fragment ends 3 residues before the CDR3 boundary, so the rest is inferred from the germline J gene. The rearrangement uses TRBV7-4 and TRBJ1-5, with D perhaps TRBD1 (6 bases). There are 16 residues in the CDR3. V was clipped by 5 bases and J by 1 base, with 15 bases between them. From germline, CDR1 is SGHVT and CDR2 SQSDAQ. CDR3 amino acids: CASSTNSTGSNQPQHF. CDR3 bases read: TGTGCCAGCAGCACCAATTCGACAGGCAGCAATCAGCCC.

Worth noting for this clone: The CDR3 end lies 3 residues beyond the end of the read and is filled in from the germline J gene. The gene calls are TRBV6-2 or TRBV6-3 and TRBJ2-1, with 12 positions matching TRBD2. CDR3 length equals 15 residues. Germline CDR1 reads MNHEY; CDR2 reads SVGEGT. J gave up 6 bases and V 0 bases, and 0 bases lay outside the gene matches. CDR3 bases read: TGTGCCAGCAGTTACTCGACTAGCGGGAGCAATGAG. This translates into CASSYSTSGSNE. The complete CDR3 protein is CASSYSTSGSNEQFF.

On this clone itself: The read halts 3 residues ahead of the CDR3 end, with the missing end drawn from the germline J gene. The rearrangement joins TRBV7-9 to TRBJ2-1; a weak D match, TRBD1 (6 bases). Trimming left V 1 base short and J 6 bases short, with 7 bases between. CDR3 length equals 13 residues. Germline V CDR1 and CDR2: SEHNR, FQNEAQ (reference sequence). Incomplete CDR3 DNA: TGTGCCAGCAGCTTAGGACAGGCCAATGAG. It is translated as CASSLGQANE. The full CDR3 is CASSLGQANEQFF.

For this clone: The missing CDR3 end, 3 residues past where the read stops, is filled in from the germline J gene. The chain couples TRBV20-1 to TRBJ1-1; 9 nucleotides align to TRBD1. The CDR3 contains 16 residues. The V gene's germline CDR1 is DFQATT and CDR2 SNEGSKA (reference sequence). This CDR3 reads CSARVTGGVGVGVAFF. Partial CDR3 DNA: TGCAGTGCTAGAGTTACAGGGGGCGTGGGGGTAGGTGTA.

The part of the CDR3 DNA that was read is TGTGCCAGCAGCTCGCCGGGACAGGCACGGTATGGC. Protein: CASSSPGQARYG. The CDR3 reads in full as CASSSPGQARYGYTF. The chain combines TRBV7-9 with TRBJ1-2, with TRBD1 matching 8 bases. The read ends 3 residues shy of where the CDR3 ends; the end is completed using the germline J gene. Unmatched junction bases numbered 9, after V lost 4 bases and J lost 5 bases. Germline V gene data show CDR1 as SEHNR and CDR2 as FQNEAQ (reference sequence). This CDR3 is 15 amino acids long.

Worth noting for this clone: Read data end 3 residues before the CDR3 end; the end is taken from the germline J gene. The J gene is TRBJ1-3, the V gene TRBV19; tentatively, D is TRBD1 (5 bases). Germline CDR1 is LNHDA and CDR2 is SQIVND (reference sequence). This CDR3 comprises 15 residues. V was cut by 3 bases and J by 5 bases, with 14 bases left in between. The CDR3 protein is CASSIGMTVRNTIYF. The sequenced CDR3 bases are TGTGCCAGTAGTATTGGAATGACAGTTCGAAACACC.

A word on this clone: The sequenced fragment ends 3 residues before the CDR3 boundary, so the rest is inferred from the germline J gene. The chain employs TRBV18 and TRBJ1-3; possibly TRBD1 for D (6 bases). V lost 6 bases and J 4 bases, leaving 13 bases between the germline ends. CDR1 and CDR2 (germline): KGHSH, LQKENI. This CDR3 is 14 amino acids long. The CDR3 loop reads CASSDSRWGNTIYF. The DNA read from the CDR3 is TGTGCCAGCTCGGACAGTCGCTGGGGAAACACC.

To note about this clone: Read data end 3 residues before the CDR3 end; the end is taken from the germline J gene. The chain recombines TRBV7-9 with TRBJ1-1; TRBD1 matches at 7 bases. Per the germline V gene, CDR1 is SEHNR and CDR2 is FQNEAQ (reference sequence). The CDR3 has 13 amino acids. The CDR3 here is CASSRNWDSEAFF. The covered CDR3 bases are TGTGCCAGCAGCCGGAATTGGGACAGCGAA.

Comments on this clone: The read ends 3 residues early relative to the CDR3; the germline J gene fills the gap. The chain links TRBV2 to TRBJ1-6; D might be TRBD1 (5 bases). V was pared by 4 bases and J by 7 bases, with 11 bases between. In germline, CDR1 is SNHLY, CDR2 FYNNEI. The CDR3 is 14 amino acids. The covered CDR3 bases are TGTGCCAGCAGTGGAGAGGGGAAAAATTCACCC. Translation gives CASSGEGKNSP. The full CDR3 reads CASSGEGKNSPLHF.

In the case of this clone: The DNA ends 3 residues before the CDR3 does, and the rest of the CDR3 is filled in from the germline J gene. This chain joins TRBV5-5 and TRBJ2-2; 10 bases align to TRBD2. Germline V gene lookup returns CDR1 SGHKS and CDR2 YYEKEE (reference sequence). The CDR3 covers 15 residues. J lost 5 bases, V lost 5 bases, and 6 bases had no gene match. The covered CDR3 bases are TGTGCCAGCAGTCGTAGCGGGGGGATTACCGGGGAG. It translates to CASSRSGGITGE. The full-length CDR3 reads as CASSRSGGITGELFF.

Comments on this clone: The CDR3 is cut off 3 residues early in the read; its end comes from the germline J gene. The chain combines TRBV11-2 with TRBJ1-5, with a weak D call TRBD1 (6 bases). This CDR3 spans 15 amino acids. CDR1 is SGHAT and CDR2 is FQNNGV in the germline V gene. V was cut by 5 bases and J by 1 base, with 12 bases left in between. The sequenced part of the CDR3 DNA is TGTGCCAGCAGCGTAGGGACACTGAGCAATCAGCCC. It is translated as CASSVGTLSNQP. The full CDR3 sequence reads CASSVGTLSNQPQHF.

Of note for this clone: The read comes to an end 3 residues before the CDR3 does, leaving the germline J gene to fill in the end. The rearrangement links TRBV7-9 to TRBJ2-5; D may be TRBD1 (5 bases). The CDR3 spans 13 residues. V lost 6 bases, J lost 4 bases, and 12 bases lay in between. Germline V lookup: CDR1 SEHNR, CDR2 FQNEAQ (reference sequence). CDR3 bases read: TGTGCCAGCAGACTGGGGCAGGGAGAGACC. It yields the protein CASRLGQGET. The entire CDR3 sequence reads CASRLGQGETQYF.

In the case of this clone: Coverage ceases 3 residues before the CDR3 finishes, and the germline J gene fills in the end. V usage is TRBV7-6 and J usage is TRBJ2-7, with a tentative D call TRBD1 (5 bases). V was cut by 5 bases and J by 3 bases, with 17 bases left in between. Germline CDR1 reads SGHVS; CDR2 reads FNYEAQ. The CDR3 is 15 amino acids. CDR3 DNA, as far as it was read: TGTGCCAGCAGCCCCCAGGGATCCTCCTTCTACGAG. Its protein product is CASSPQGSSFYE. The entire CDR3 protein reads CASSPQGSSFYEQYF. The entire variable domain, with the rest obtained from reference TRBV7-6 and TRBJ2-7, is as follows: GAGVSQSPRYKVTKRGQDVALRCDPISGHVSLYWYRQALGQGPEFLTYFNYEAQQDKSGLPNDRFSAERPEGSISTLTIQRTEQRDSAMYRCASSPQGSSFYEQYFGPGTRLTVT.